The 26 T cell receptor beta chains reported below all come from one sample, sequenced in a study of neurological immune-mediated disorders. One entry per CDR3 protein, called by TCRdb with MiXCR from the 5' RACE reads. The table shows around 28,000 distinct CDR3 sequences, with about 2.5% occurring only once. Sequencing was performed on PBMCs. The receptors were sampled from a woman in her forties or fifties with multiple sclerosis.

This clonotype has ten or more counts. V gene TRBV6-2 or TRBV6-3 combines with J gene TRBJ2-1; TRBD2 is a possible D gene (6 bases). This CDR3 is 18 amino acids long. Germline loops: CDR1 MNHEY, CDR2 SVGEGT. V lost 8 bases, J lost 0 bases, and 23 bases lay in between. CDR3 sequence reads: CASRPGPWASDSYNEQFF. The DNA for the CDR3 is TGTGCCAGCCGCCCGGGACCGTGGGCTAGCGACTCCTACAATGAGCAGTTCTTC.

This clonotype appeared many times. The V and J genes are TRBV5-1 and TRBJ1-1, with 8 bases aligning to TRBD1. This CDR3 spans 13 amino acids. The V gene's germline CDR1 is SGHRS and CDR2 YFSETQ. V shed 4 bases and J 4 bases; nucleotides not matched to a gene: 3. The CDR3 sequence is CASSLDRGTEAFF. The CDR3 DNA follows: TGCGCCAGCAGCCTCGACAGGGGCACTGAAGCTTTCTTT. The complete variable domain, with remaining parts taken from reference TRBV5-1 and TRBJ1-1, reads KAGVTQTPRYLIKTRGQQVTLSCSPISGHRSVSWYQQTPGQGLQFLFEYFSETQRNKGNFPGRFSGRQFSNSRSEMNVSTLELGDSALYLCASSLDRGTEAFFGQGTRLTVV.

This clonotype was seen repeatedly, ten times or more. The rearrangement uses TRBV7-2 and TRBJ1-5, with D possibly matching TRBD1 (5 bases). Trimming pared 5 bases from V and 3 bases from J, leaving 11 bases between. Germline lookup yields CDR1 SGHTA and CDR2 FQGNSA. This CDR3 region has 14 residues. This CDR3 reads CASSPGHNNQPQHF. The CDR3, as DNA: TGTGCCAGCAGCCCCGGACATAACAATCAGCCCCAGCATTTT.

This clonotype was counted ten times or more. The V call is TRBV11-3, the J call TRBJ2-1; weak D call: TRBD1 (5 bases). Per the germline V gene, CDR1 is SGHNT and CDR2 is YENEEA. Trimming pared 1 base from V and 5 bases from J, leaving 12 bases between. The CDR3 has 15 residues. CDR3 sequence: CASSLGAGSDNEQFF. The CDR3 DNA is TGTGCCAGCAGCTTAGGGGCAGGGTCGGACAATGAGCAGTTCTTC.

In this sample, this clonotype turned up once. The CDR3 does not end in the conserved phenylalanine or tryptophan, so this is likely a read error. The rearrangement links TRBV7-6 to TRBJ1-1; D unclear. CDR1 and CDR2 from the germline V gene are SGHVS and FNYEAQ. CDR3 size: 13 residues. V was cut by 4 bases and J by 5 bases, with 11 bases left in between. CDR3 DNA sequence: TGTGCCAGCAGCTCCCGGATAGGAACTGAAGCTTTCATT. Its translation is CASSSRIGTEAFI.

This clonotype occurred many times. This chain links TRBV4-3 with TRBJ2-1; 8 nucleotides agree with TRBD2. CDR3 length: 15 amino acids. Germline V gene lookup returns CDR1 LGHNA and CDR2 YSLEER. The ends lost 3 bases at V and 7 bases at J; junction bases unmatched: 8. The CDR3 DNA reads TGCGCCAGCAGCCAGAACGGGGGGGGGAGGAATGAGCAGTTCTTC. It encodes CASSQNGGGRNEQFF.

This clonotype was seen many times. This chain uses TRBV7-9 with TRBJ2-3; weak D call: TRBD1 (6 bases). V was pared by 1 base and J by 6 bases, with 17 bases between. Germline V gives CDR1 SEHNR, CDR2 FQNEAQ (reference sequence). The CDR3 is made up of 16 amino acids. CDR3 sequence (DNA): TGTGCCAGCAGCTTAGGTGGGGGCCCTCAATCGGATACGCAGTATTTT. This codes for CASSLGGGPQSDTQYF.

This clonotype came up many times. The junction shows a germline mismatch at one end, possibly a read error. This chain links TRBV7-2 with TRBJ1-5, with D possibly matching TRBD1 (5 bases). CDR1 is SGHTA and CDR2 is FQGNSA in the germline V gene. This CDR3 has 13 residues. The CDR3 sequence is CASSTISRDRQNF. The CDR3 nucleotides read TGTGCCAGCAGCACCATTTCCCGGGACCGCCAGAATTTT.

The rearrangement links TRBV27 to TRBJ1-4; D not certain. Trimming left V 5 bases short and J 8 bases short, with 18 bases between. This CDR3 is built from 15 residues. The germline V gene encodes CDR1 MNHEY and CDR2 SMNVEV (reference sequence). The CDR3 sequence is CASSPPAFQSEKLFF. The CDR3 coding sequence is TGTGCCAGCAGTCCCCCAGCATTTCAAAGCGAAAAACTGTTTTTT.

The chain recombines TRBV2 with TRBJ2-1; D is unresolved. Trimming took off 7 bases at V and 0 bases at J, with 10 bases between the two ends. This CDR3 has 14 amino acids. CDR1 and CDR2 from the germline V gene are SNHLY and FYNNEI. This chain's CDR3 is CASIVQSSYNEQFF. Here the CDR3 DNA reads TGTGCCAGCATCGTACAGAGCTCCTACAATGAGCAGTTCTTC.

Relative to its sample, this clonotype is medium-sized. This sequence joins TRBV18 and TRBJ2-4; 8 nucleotides line up with TRBD2. Germline loops: CDR1 KGHSH, CDR2 LQKENI. The CDR3 consists of 16 residues. J was trimmed by 0 bases and V by 1 base; bases with no gene match: 2. This CDR3 reads CASSPLAGLAKNIQYF. The CDR3 nucleotides are TGTGCCAGCTCACCACTAGCGGGGCTAGCCAAAAACATTCAGTACTTC.

This clonotype was counted many times. The rearrangement links TRBV5-6 to TRBJ2-5; no definite D call. The V gene's germline CDR1 is SGHDT and CDR2 YYEEEE. This CDR3 comprises 13 residues. Trimming stripped 1 base from V and 5 bases from J, with 9 bases between. This CDR3 reads CASSLFSAETQYF. The CDR3 nucleotides are TGTGCCAGCAGCTTGTTCTCCGCGGAGACCCAGTACTTC. Full variable domain (remainder filled in from reference TRBV5-6 and TRBJ2-5): DAGVTQSPTHLIKTRGQQVTLRCSPKSGHDTVSWYQQALGQGPQFIFQYYEEEERQRGNFPDRFSGHQFPNYSSELNVNALLLGDSALYLCASSLFSAETQYFGPGTRLLVL.

This clonotype was detected many times. V is TRBV25-1 and J is TRBJ2-1, with D perhaps TRBD2 (5 bases). The CDR3 spans 13 residues. CDR1 is MGHDK and CDR2 is SYGVNS in the germline V gene. V lost 0 bases and J lost 7, with 7 bases in between. This CDR3 reads CASSEYRENEQFF. CDR3 bases: TGTGCCAGCAGTGAATATAGGGAGAATGAGCAGTTCTTC.

In its sample, this clonotype was seen many times. The chain is built from TRBV20-1 and TRBJ2-4; 10 bases match TRBD2. The V gene end was trimmed by 3 bases and the J gene end by 6 bases; junction bases not matched to a gene: 14. The CDR3 loop spans 17 amino acids. CDR1 is DFQATT, CDR2 SNEGSKA, per germline (reference sequence). This chain's CDR3 is CSASPWASGSGANIQYF. The DNA of the CDR3 is TGCAGTGCTAGCCCGTGGGCTAGCGGGAGCGGGGCAAACATTCAGTACTTC.

This clonotype showed up many times. The rearrangement uses TRBV6-5 and TRBJ1-1; unclear D gene. V was pared by 6 bases and J by 6 bases, with 11 bases between. The germline CDR1 and CDR2 sequences are MNHEY and SVGAGI. The CDR3 spans 12 residues. The CDR3 region has the DNA TGTGCCAGCAGCCACGTTAGTTCTGAAGCTTTCTTT. Translation: CASSHVSSEAFF.

This clonotype was seen many times. The chain links TRBV6-5 to TRBJ2-7; no clear D. V lost 6 bases and J lost 0, with 6 bases in between. The CDR3 is 12 amino acids. Germline CDR1 and CDR2: MNHEY and SVGAGI. This CDR3 reads CASRQNSYEQYF. The CDR3 nucleotides read TGTGCCAGCAGGCAAAACTCCTACGAGCAGTACTTC.

A few counts support this clonotype. V and J are TRBV7-2 and TRBJ2-1; D not certain. Germline V gene sequence: CDR1 SGHTA, CDR2 FQGNSA. The CDR3 totals 14 residues. V shed 1 base and J shed 4 bases, with 8 bases lying between them. Written as DNA, the CDR3 is TGTGCCAGCAGCTTAGGGGCAGCGTACAATGAGCAGTTCTTC. Residues: CASSLGAAYNEQFF. The full variable domain, with the rest looked up from reference TRBV7-2 and TRBJ2-1, is GAGVSQSPSNKVTEKGKDVELRCDPISGHTALYWYRQSLGQGLEFLIYFQGNSAPDKSGLPSDRFSAERTGGSVSTLTIQRTQQEDSAVYLCASSLGAAYNEQFFGPGTRLTVL.

The chain employs TRBV20-1 and TRBJ1-1; D unclear. There are 13 residues in the CDR3. Germline V lookup: CDR1 DFQATT, CDR2 SNEGSKA (reference sequence). With 6 bases removed from V and 1 base from J, the gap between germline ends came to 12 bases. The CDR3 coding sequence is TGCAGTGCCCGGAGTTTCAGGAACACTGAAGCTTTCTTT. Translating gives CSARSFRNTEAFF.

This CDR3 is CASRPDREETQYF. As DNA, the CDR3 is TGTGCCAGCAGGCCGGACAGGGAAGAGACCCAGTACTTC. The chain links TRBV12-3 or TRBV12-4 to TRBJ2-5; 8 nucleotides align to TRBD1. The V gene end was trimmed by 6 bases and the J gene end by 3 bases; junction bases not matched to a gene: 3. The CDR3 spans 13 residues.

This clonotype was counted many times. The rearrangement links TRBV12-3 or TRBV12-4 to TRBJ2-3; D is unresolved. V lost 3 bases, J lost 7 bases, and 5 bases lay in between. There are 11 residues in the CDR3. CDR3 DNA: TGTGCCAGCAGTTTTAAACATACGCAGTATTTT. Encoded protein: CASSFKHTQYF.

This clonotype was detected many times. The chain recombines TRBV11-1 with TRBJ2-5; D is uncertain. This CDR3 is built from 13 residues. Germline-derived CDR1 and CDR2 are SGHAT and FQDESV (reference sequence). With 7 bases removed from V and 4 bases from J, the gap between germline ends came to 13 bases. CDR3 sequence reads: CASIRALGETQYF. The CDR3 coding sequence is TGTGCCAGCATCAGAGCCCTGGGAGAGACCCAGTACTTC.

This clonotype was seen ten or more times. The rearrangement links TRBV11-2 to TRBJ2-1; perhaps TRBD2 as D (5 bases). Germline CDR1 SGHAT, CDR2 FQNNGV. The CDR3 is 15 residues long. Trimming removed 0 bases from V and 7 bases from J, with 13 bases in between. CDR3 amino acids: CASSLEGPLGNEQFF. In DNA, the CDR3 is TGTGCCAGCAGCTTAGAAGGACCACTAGGGAATGAGCAGTTCTTC.

Ten or more counts support this clonotype. The rearrangement uses TRBV20-1 and TRBJ2-3, with 9 bases matching TRBD2. The germline V gene encodes CDR1 DFQATT and CDR2 SNEGSKA (reference sequence). J gave up 5 bases and V 3 bases, and 12 bases lay outside the gene matches. The CDR3 length is 16 residues. The CDR3 bases are TGCAGTGCTAGCGGACTGGCGGGGGGGGTAGGAGATACGCAGTATTTT. The encoded protein is CSASGLAGGVGDTQYF.

This clonotype rates as medium-sized. The V and J genes are TRBV7-2 and TRBJ2-5; no reliable D call. Trimming left V 2 bases short and J 2 bases short, with 0 bases between. This CDR3 is 11 amino acids long. Per the germline V gene, CDR1 is SGHTA and CDR2 is FQGNSA. The CDR3 here is CASSLQETQYF. Written as DNA, the CDR3 is TGTGCCAGCAGCTTACAAGAGACCCAGTACTTC.

This chain joins TRBV20-1 and TRBJ1-2; 11 bases are shared with TRBD1. CDR3 size: 12 residues. From germline, CDR1 is DFQATT and CDR2 SNEGSKA (reference sequence). The V segment lost 6 bases and the J segment 7 bases; nucleotides outside the gene matches: 4. The DNA of the CDR3 is TGCAGTGCCAGGACAGGGGGCATTGGCTACACCTTC. Encoded protein: CSARTGGIGYTF.

This clonotype was recorded many times. The chain joins TRBV7-2 to TRBJ2-3; no definite D call. Germline CDR1 is SGHTA and CDR2 is FQGNSA. V was trimmed by 3 bases and J by 4 bases, leaving 8 bases between them. The CDR3 has 13 residues. DNA for the CDR3: TGTGCCAGCAGCTTTTCCGCCCCAGATACGCAGTATTTT. Translated: CASSFSAPDTQYF.